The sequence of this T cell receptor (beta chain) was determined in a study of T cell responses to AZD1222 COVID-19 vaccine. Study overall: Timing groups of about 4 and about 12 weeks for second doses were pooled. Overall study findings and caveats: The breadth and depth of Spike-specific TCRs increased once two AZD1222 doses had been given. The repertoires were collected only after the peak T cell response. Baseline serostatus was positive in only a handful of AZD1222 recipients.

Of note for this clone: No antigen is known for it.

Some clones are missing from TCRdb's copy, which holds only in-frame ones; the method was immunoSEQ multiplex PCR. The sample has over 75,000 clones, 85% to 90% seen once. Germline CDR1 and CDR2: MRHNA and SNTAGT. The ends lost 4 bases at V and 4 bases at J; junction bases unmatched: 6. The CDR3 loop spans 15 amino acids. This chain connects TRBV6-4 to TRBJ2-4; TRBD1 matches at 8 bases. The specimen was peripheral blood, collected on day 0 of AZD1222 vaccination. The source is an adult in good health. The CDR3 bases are TGTGCCAGCAGTGGAATGGGGACAGGAAAAAACATTCAGTACTTC. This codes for CASSGMGTGKNIQYF.